This is a list of T cell receptor beta chains from one sample in a study of T cells in Graves' hyperthyroidism and ophthalmopathy. MiXCR, applied by TCRdb to the multiplex PCR reads, yields one record per CDR3 protein. The table records under 250,000 distinct CDR3 sequences, 15% to 20% of them present only once. The sequencing input was blood. The receptors stem from a man aged 50 or older with Graves' hyperthyroidism. The CDR3 runs from the conserved cysteine through the conserved F or W. Fields, in order: V gene, D gene, J gene, clone size, CDR3 protein, CDR3 DNA. A D gene is named only where the DNA matches it firmly. Clone size is given for some rows only: seen once, a few or many times, or a class if the clone is expanded.

V: TRBV2
D: TRBD1
J: TRBJ2-1
size: many
CDR3: CASSEGQGGGNEQFF
DNA: TGTGCCAGCAGTGAAGGACAGGGGGGAGGTAATGAGCAGTTCTTC

V: TRBV11-2
D: TRBD1
J: TRBJ2-7
size: medium-sized
CDR3: CASRKPGQGYEQYF
DNA: TGTGCCAGCCGCAAGCCCGGACAGGGATACGAGCAGTACTTC

V: TRBV7-2
D: TRBD2
J: TRBJ2-3
size: many
CDR3: CASSLRASGRGEDTQYF
DNA: TGTGCCAGCAGCTTAAGGGCTAGCGGGAGGGGTGAGGATACGCAGTATTTT

V: TRBV11-3
D: -
J: TRBJ2-2
size: few
CDR3: CASSLMLLGAQNTGELFF
DNA: TGTGCCAGCAGCTTAATGCTCTTAGGAGCGCAGAACACCGGGGAGCTGTTTTTT

V: TRBV12-3/TRBV12-4
D: TRBD2
J: TRBJ2-7
size: many
CDR3: CASSASGSYEQYF
DNA: TGTGCCAGCTCTGCTAGCGGCTCCTACGAGCAGTACTTC

V: TRBV6-2/TRBV6-3
D: -
J: TRBJ2-7
size: many
CDR3: CASSIGTLAYEQYF
DNA: TGTGCCAGCAGTATCGGTACGCTGGCCTACGAGCAGTACTTC

V: TRBV10-3
D: TRBD2
J: TRBJ2-1
size: many
CDR3: CAISESWLAGTYNEQFF
DNA: TGTGCCATCAGTGAGTCGTGGCTAGCGGGAACCTACAATGAGCAGTTCTTC

V: TRBV28
D: -
J: TRBJ1-2
size: many
CDR3: CASTSRVFHGYTF
DNA: TGTGCCAGCACTTCCAGGGTATTCCATGGCTACACCTTC

V: TRBV4-1
D: TRBD1
J: TRBJ2-7
size: few
CDR3: CASSQGDREVGEQYF
DNA: TGCGCCAGCAGCCAAGGGGACAGGGAGGTTGGCGAGCAGTACTTC

V: TRBV18
D: TRBD1
J: TRBJ1-4
size: many
CDR3: CASSPPSGTGTEKLFF
DNA: TGTGCCAGCTCACCACCCTCCGGGACAGGGACTGAAAAACTGTTTTTT

V: TRBV19
D: -
J: TRBJ1-1
size: many
CDR3: CASSIGQRITNTEAFF
DNA: TGTGCCAGTAGTATAGGACAGAGGATTACGAACACTGAAGCTTTCTTT

V: TRBV5-1
D: -
J: TRBJ2-1
size: -
CDR3: CASSFGGNPEQFF
DNA: TGCGCCAGCAGCTTCGGAGGGAACCCTGAGCAGTTCTTC

V: TRBV18
D: -
J: TRBJ2-7
size: -
CDR3: CASSPREEGEQYF
DNA: TGTGCCAGCTCACCAAGGGAGGAAGGCGAGCAGTACTTC

V: TRBV5-1
D: -
J: TRBJ2-2
size: many
CDR3: CASSPQGFTGELFF
DNA: TGCGCCAGCAGCCCCCAGGGTTTCACCGGGGAGCTGTTTTTT